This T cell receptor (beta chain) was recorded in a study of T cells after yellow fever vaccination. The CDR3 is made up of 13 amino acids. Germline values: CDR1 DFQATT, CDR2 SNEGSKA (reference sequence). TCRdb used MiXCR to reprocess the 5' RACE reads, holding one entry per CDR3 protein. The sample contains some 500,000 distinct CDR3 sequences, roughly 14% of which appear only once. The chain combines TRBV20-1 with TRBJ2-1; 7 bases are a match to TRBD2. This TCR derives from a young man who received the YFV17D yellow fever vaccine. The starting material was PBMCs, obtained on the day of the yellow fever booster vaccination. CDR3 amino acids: CLALPGTTNEQFF. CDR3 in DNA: TGCCTCGCCTTACCTGGGACTACAAATGAGCAGTTCTTC.